Listed here are 7 T cell receptor beta chains from one sample, sequenced in a study of T cell repertoires in cytomegalovirus infection. TCRdb ran MiXCR on the reads and lists one entry per CDR3 protein. The sample contains 51,000 or so distinct CDR3 sequences, 15% to 20% of which appear only once. No cognate antigen is known for these TCRs. The specimen was CD8+ T cells from cultured PBMCs, collected from culture after CMV antigen stimulation. The receptors derive from a human donor in good health (CMV status not recorded). Some clones in this sample may be carry-over from other donors' samples.

The chain combines TRBV7-2 with TRBJ1-3; D gene unclear. CDR1 and CDR2 from the germline V gene are SGHTA and FQGNSA. The CDR3 has 17 residues. Between the trimmed V and J ends, which lost 1 base and 0 bases, there was a span of 13 bases. The CDR3 loop is CASSLEDIGVSGNTIYF. Written as DNA, the CDR3 is TGTGCCAGCAGCTTAGAAGATATAGGAGTCTCTGGAAACACCATATATTTT. The whole variable domain, filled in from reference TRBV7-2 and TRBJ1-3, reads GAGVSQSPSNKVTEKGKDVELRCDPISGHTALYWYRQSLGQGLEFLIYFQGNSAPDKSGLPSDRFSAERTGGSVSTLTIQRTQQEDSAVYLCASSLEDIGVSGNTIYFGEGSWLTVV.

This clonotype was recorded many times. J is TRBJ1-1 and V is TRBV7-2; D is unresolved. The length of the CDR3 is 14 residues. V dropped 1 base and J dropped 4 bases, with 10 bases sitting between them. Germline V lookup: CDR1 SGHTA, CDR2 FQGNSA. CDR3 sequence reads: CASSLVSGPTEAFF. The CDR3 bases are TGTGCCAGCAGCTTAGTATCGGGTCCCACTGAAGCTTTCTTT. The full variable domain, completed using reference TRBV7-2 and TRBJ1-1, is GAGVSQSPSNKVTEKGKDVELRCDPISGHTALYWYRQSLGQGLEFLIYFQGNSAPDKSGLPSDRFSAERTGGSVSTLTIQRTQQEDSAVYLCASSLVSGPTEAFFGQGTRLTVV.

This sequence joins TRBV6-5 and TRBJ2-3, with D tentatively TRBD1 (5 bases). V lost 4 bases, J lost 1 base, and 21 bases lay in between. CDR1 and CDR2 (germline): MNHEY, SVGAGI. The CDR3 runs to 18 residues. The CDR3, as DNA: TGTGCCAGCAGTTCGCCTGTGGGCAGGGTGGTGGGCACAGATACGCAGTATTTT. This sequence encodes CASSSPVGRVVGTDTQYF.

The chain has TRBV7-6 and TRBJ1-2; a weak D match, TRBD1 (6 bases). CDR1 and CDR2 from the germline V gene are SGHVS and FNYEAQ. Trimming stripped 1 base from V and 4 bases from J, with 25 bases between. The CDR3 is made up of 19 amino acids. The CDR3: CASSLEMGLGGKSLYGYTF. The DNA of the CDR3 is TGTGCCAGCAGCTTAGAGATGGGTTTGGGGGGCAAATCGCTCTATGGCTACACCTTC.

This clonotype was detected ten times or more. The J gene is TRBJ1-1, the V gene TRBV7-2; the match to TRBD1 covers 7 bases. After removal of 2 bases from V and 3 bases from J, the junction contained 3 bases not matched to a gene. Germline CDR1 and CDR2: SGHTA and FQGNSA. The CDR3 spans 14 residues. Here the CDR3 reads CASSLWQGDTEAFF. Here the CDR3 DNA reads TGTGCCAGCAGCTTATGGCAGGGGGACACTGAAGCTTTCTTT.

The chain couples TRBV20-1 to TRBJ2-1; a possible D gene is TRBD2 (6 bases). The CDR3 length is 12 residues. Deletions cut 3 bases from V and 7 bases from J, with 10 bases between. Germline V gene data show CDR1 as DFQATT and CDR2 as SNEGSKA (reference sequence). The CDR3 nucleotides read TGCAGTGCTAGCGATGCGGGGAATGAGCAGTTCTTC. Its translation: CSASDAGNEQFF.

The CDR3 region is CASSLWRDTEAFF. CDR3 in DNA: TGTGCCAGCAGCTTATGGCGGGACACTGAAGCTTTCTTT. The V gene is TRBV11-2, the J gene TRBJ1-1; D remains unclear. Germline loops: CDR1 SGHAT, CDR2 FQNNGV. V was shortened by 2 bases and J by 3 bases, with 7 bases between the two germline ends. This CDR3 has 13 amino acids.